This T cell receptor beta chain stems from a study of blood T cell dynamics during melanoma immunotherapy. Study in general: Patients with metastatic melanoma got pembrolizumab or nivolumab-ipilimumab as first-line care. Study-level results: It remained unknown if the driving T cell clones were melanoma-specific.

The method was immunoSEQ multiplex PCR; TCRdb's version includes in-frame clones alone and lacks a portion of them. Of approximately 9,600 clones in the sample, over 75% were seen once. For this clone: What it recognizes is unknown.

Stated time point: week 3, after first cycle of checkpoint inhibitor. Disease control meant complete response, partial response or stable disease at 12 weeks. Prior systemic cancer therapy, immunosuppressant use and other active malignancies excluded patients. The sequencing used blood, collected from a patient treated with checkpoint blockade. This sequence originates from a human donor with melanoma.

The CDR3 coding sequence is TGTGCCAGCAGCTTGAGTGGACGGTTACAAGAGACCCAGTACTTC. Translated, it gives CASSLSGRLQETQYF. The chain couples TRBV5-6 to TRBJ2-5; D ambiguous. The CDR3 spans 15 residues. Germline V CDR1 and CDR2: SGHDT, YYEEEE. Trimming left V 1 base short and J 2 bases short, with 12 bases between.